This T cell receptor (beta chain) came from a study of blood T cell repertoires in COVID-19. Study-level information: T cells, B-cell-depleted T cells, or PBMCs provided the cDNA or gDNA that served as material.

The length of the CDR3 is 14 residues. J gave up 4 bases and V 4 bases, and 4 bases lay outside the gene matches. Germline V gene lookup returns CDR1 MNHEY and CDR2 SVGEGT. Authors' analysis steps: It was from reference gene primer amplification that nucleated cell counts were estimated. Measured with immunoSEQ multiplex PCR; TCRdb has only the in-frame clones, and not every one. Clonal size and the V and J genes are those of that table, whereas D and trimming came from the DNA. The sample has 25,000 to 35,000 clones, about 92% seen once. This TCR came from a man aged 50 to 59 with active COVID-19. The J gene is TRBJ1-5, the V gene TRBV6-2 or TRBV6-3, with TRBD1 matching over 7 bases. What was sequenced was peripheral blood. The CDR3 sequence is CASSSRGENQPQHF. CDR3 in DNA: TGTGCCAGCAGTTCCAGGGGGGAAAATCAGCCCCAGCATTTT.